This paragraph covers one T cell receptor (beta chain) sequence. The germline V gene encodes CDR1 DFQATT and CDR2 SNEGSKA (reference sequence). This CDR3 comprises 13 residues. V was pared by 6 bases and J by 2 bases, with 7 bases of the junction left unmatched. TCRdb itself ran the 5' RACE reads through MiXCR, one entry per CDR3 protein. This sample has 300,000 to 400,000 distinct CDR3 sequences, with roughly 13% found just once. The data originate from a study of T-cell memory formation after mild COVID-19. This clonotype was obtained from a man younger than 35 who had mild COVID-19 (a few samples of this study predate the infection). Cell type and time point are not known. The material sequenced was PBMCs or a T cell subset sorted from them (not recorded which). The chain employs TRBV20-1 and TRBJ2-7; 7 nucleotides align to TRBD1. The CDR3 reads CSAGDRPAYEQYF. For the CDR3, the DNA is TGCAGTGCAGGGGACAGACCGGCCTACGAGCAGTACTTC.